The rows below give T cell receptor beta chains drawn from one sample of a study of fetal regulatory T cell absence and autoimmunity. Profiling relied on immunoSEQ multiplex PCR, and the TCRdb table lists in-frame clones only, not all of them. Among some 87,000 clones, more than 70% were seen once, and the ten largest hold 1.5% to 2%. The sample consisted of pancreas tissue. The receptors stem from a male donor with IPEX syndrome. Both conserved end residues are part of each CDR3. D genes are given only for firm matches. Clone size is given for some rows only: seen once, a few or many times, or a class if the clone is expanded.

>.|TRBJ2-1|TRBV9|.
TGTGCCAGCAGCGTAGTAAGTAGCGGAAACAATGAGCAGTTCTTC
CASSVVSSGNNEQFF
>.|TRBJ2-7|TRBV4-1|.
TGCGCCAGCAGCCAAGACTCGGTTCCAGGGGGGTACGAGCAGTACTTC
CASSQDSVPGGYEQYF
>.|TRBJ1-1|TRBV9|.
TGTGCCAGCGAGCCCACTGAAGCTTTCTTT
CASEPTEAFF
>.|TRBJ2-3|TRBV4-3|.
TGCGCCAGCAGCCAAGCGGGGTGGAGCACAGATACGCAGTATTTT
CASSQAGWSTDTQYF
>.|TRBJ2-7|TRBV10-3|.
TGTGCCAGCCGTTTCCGACAGGCCTCCTACGAGCAGTACTTC
CASRFRQASYEQYF
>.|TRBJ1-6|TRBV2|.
TGTGCCAGCCGGAGGGCTAATTCACCCCTCCACTTT
CASRRANSPLHF
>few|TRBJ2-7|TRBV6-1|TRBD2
TGTGCCAGCAGTGATAGCGGGGGGTTCTACGAGCAGTACTTC
CASSDSGGFYEQYF
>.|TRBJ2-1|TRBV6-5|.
TGTGCCAGCAGTTACTCGCTCGGACTCGGCAATGAGCAGTTCTTC
CASSYSLGLGNEQFF
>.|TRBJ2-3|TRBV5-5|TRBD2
TGTGCCAGCAGCTTGGGACTAGCCCTCACAGATACGCAGTATTTT
CASSLGLALTDTQYF
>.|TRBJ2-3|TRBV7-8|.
TGTGCCAGCGGCTGGGCGGGTAAGCGGGATACGCAGTATTTT
CASGWAGKRDTQYF
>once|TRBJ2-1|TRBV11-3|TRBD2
TGTGCCAGCAGCTTAGAGCTTAGCGGGGATGAGCAGTTCTTC
CASSLELSGDEQFF
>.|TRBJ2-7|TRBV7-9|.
TGTGCCAGCAGCTTTGTGGGGGAGACCTACGAGCAGTACTTC
CASSFVGETYEQYF
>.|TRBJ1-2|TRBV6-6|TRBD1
TGTGCCAGCAAAACAGGGGGCAACTATGGCTACACCTTC
CASKTGGNYGYTF
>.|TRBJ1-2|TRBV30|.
TGTGCCTGGAGTGGGGACGGTAACTATGGCTACACCTTC
CAWSGDGNYGYTF
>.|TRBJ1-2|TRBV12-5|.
TGTGCTAGTGGTTTGGAGGGGCCTGGCTATGGCTACACCTTC
CASGLEGPGYGYTF
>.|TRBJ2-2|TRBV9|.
TGTGCCAGCAGCGTAGGACCAAACACCGGGGAGCTGTTTTTT
CASSVGPNTGELFF
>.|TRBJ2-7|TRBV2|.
TGTGCCAGCAGTGAGGGGTCGTCCTACGAGCAGTACTTC
CASSEGSSYEQYF
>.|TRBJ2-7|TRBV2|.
TGTGCCAGCAGGGGCCCCTACGAGCAGTACTTC
CASRGPYEQYF
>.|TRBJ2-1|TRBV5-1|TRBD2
TGCGCCAGCCGATCTAGCGGGGGGGCCCATGAGCAGTTCTTC
CASRSSGGAHEQFF
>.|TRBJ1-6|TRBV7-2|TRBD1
TGTGCCAGCAGCTTAGGGACAGGGGGCGGTAATTCACCCCTCCACTTT
CASSLGTGGGNSPLHF
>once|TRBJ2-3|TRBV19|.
TGTGCCAGTAGTCCCTCCAGAGATACGCAGTATTTT
CASSPSRDTQYF
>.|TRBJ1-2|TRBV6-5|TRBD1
TGTGCCAGCAGTAGAACCGGGACAGGGGGCCATGGCTACACCTTC
CASSRTGTGGHGYTF
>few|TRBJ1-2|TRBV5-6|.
TGTGCCAGCAGCTTGGCGGGTGACTATGGCTACACCTTC
CASSLAGDYGYTF
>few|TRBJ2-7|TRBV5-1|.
TGCGCCAGCAGCTTGGGAGGGAGGGAGCAGTACTTC
CASSLGGREQYF
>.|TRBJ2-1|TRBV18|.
TGTGCCAGCTCACCAGGGTTAGGGCACAATGAGCAGTTCTTC
CASSPGLGHNEQFF
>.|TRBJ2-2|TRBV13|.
TGTGCCAGCAGCTTAGGCCTGACAGTCCACCGGGAGCTGTTTTTT
CASSLGLTVHRELFF
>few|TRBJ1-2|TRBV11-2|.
TGTGCCAGCAGCGTACAGGGCTTCTATGGCTACACCTTC
CASSVQGFYGYTF
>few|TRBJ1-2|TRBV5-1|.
TGCGCCAGCAGCCCGAGCGTCGGACAGATATATGGCTACACCTTC
CASSPSVGQIYGYTF
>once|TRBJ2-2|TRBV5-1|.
TGCGCCAGCAGCTTGGAGCTGCCGGGACTCCTCACCGGGGAGCTGTTTTTT
CASSLELPGLLTGELFF
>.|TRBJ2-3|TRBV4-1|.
TGCGCCAGCAGCCTCCGACTGACAGATACGCAGTATTTT
CASSLRLTDTQYF
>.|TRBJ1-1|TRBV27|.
TGTGCCAGCAGCCGCAAGGGGATTATGAACACTGAAGCTTTCTTT
CASSRKGIMNTEAFF
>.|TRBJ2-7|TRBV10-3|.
TGTGCCATCAGTTCACTTGCCTACGAGCAGTACTTC
CAISSLAYEQYF
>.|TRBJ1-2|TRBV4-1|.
TGCGCCAGCAGCCCCGGGGGAGGGTTTTATGGCTACACCTTC
CASSPGGGFYGYTF
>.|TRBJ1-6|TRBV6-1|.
TGTGCCAGCAGCCCCGGGGGTTATAATTCACCCCTCCACTTT
CASSPGGYNSPLHF
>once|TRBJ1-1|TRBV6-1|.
TGTGCCAGCGTGGCCCTTTTGAACACTGAAGCTTTCTTT
CASVALLNTEAFF
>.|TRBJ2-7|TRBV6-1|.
TGTGCCAGCAGTGCCGGCTATTGGACCTACGAGCAGTACTTC
CASSAGYWTYEQYF
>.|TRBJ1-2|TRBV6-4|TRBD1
TGTGCCAGCAGTGACAAAGGACAGGGCTATGGCTACACCTTC
CASSDKGQGYGYTF
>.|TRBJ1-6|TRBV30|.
TGTGCCTGGAAAAAAGGGGGAGGGGGGAATTCACCCCTCCACTTT
CAWKKGGGGNSPLHF
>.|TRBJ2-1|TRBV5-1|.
TGCGCCAGCAGCTTGGGAGGCGGGTCCTACAATGAGCAGTTCTTC
CASSLGGGSYNEQFF